This T cell receptor beta chain was captured in a study of chemoradiotherapy in HPV16-positive cancers. Study details: Candidate HPV-specific T-cell clones and common TCR motifs came from functional assays in a couple of HPV16-positive patients. Study results and limitations: Only a couple of HPV16-positive patients supplied the functional HPV-specificity definition. During treatment, candidate HPV-specific clones and E7-related motifs expanded in tumor. Better recurrence-free survival went with HPV-responsive T-cell expansion in HPV16-positive patients.

About this clone: Its target is not known.

The V gene lost 2 bases and the J gene lost 0 bases, with 10 bases spanning the gap. Germline CDR1 reads SQVTM; CDR2 reads ANQGSEA. CDR3 length equals 14 residues. Profiled with immunoSEQ multiplex PCR; TCRdb holds only in-frame clones, not every one. The repertoire holds 11,000 or so clones, around 76% seen once, with roughly 2% in the top ten. Sample acquisition took place from a patient who underwent chemoradiotherapy. The chain joins TRBV29-1 to TRBJ1-1; D uncertain. This receptor was obtained from a human donor with HPV-associated anogenital cancer. The CDR3 nucleotides read TGCAGCGTTGAAATCAGCTACATGAACACTGAAGCTTTCTTT. Translating it yields CSVEISYMNTEAFF. Together with reference TRBV29-1 and TRBJ1-1, the CDR3 gives the full variable domain: SAVISQKPSRDICQRGTSLTIQCQVDSQVTMMFWYRQQPGQSLTLIATANQGSEATYESGFVIDKFPISRPNLTFSTLTVSNMSPEDSSIYLCSVEISYMNTEAFFGQGTRLTVV.